These T cell receptor beta chains were read from a single sample in a study of blood T cell repertoires in COVID-19. The data were produced by immunoSEQ multiplex PCR, yet TCRdb's version contains in-frame clones alone and is incomplete. The table has 200,000 to 300,000 clones, around 87% seen once. Sequencing was carried out using PBMCs or T cells enriched from blood (not recorded which). The receptor source for this set is a woman in her thirties or forties with acute COVID-19. Each CDR3 is given with its conserved first and last residue. D genes are given only for firm matches. Size tells how often a clone was seen (once, few, many) or the class of an expanded clone, and some rows leave it out.

few	TRBV29-1	TRBD2	TRBJ2-2	TGCAGCGTTGAAGGTAGCGGGATCGGCACCGGGGAGCTGTTTTTT	CSVEGSGIGTGELFF
NA	TRBV2	TRBD2	TRBJ2-2	TGTGCCAGCACCGAGGGGAGACTAGCGGGAGCTGGGGAGCTGTTTTTT	CASTEGRLAGAGELFF
NA	TRBV11-3	NA	TRBJ2-3	TGTGCCAGCAGCCTAGGGAGGAGCTCAGATACGCAGTATTTT	CASSLGRSSDTQYF
NA	TRBV28	NA	TRBJ1-1	TGTGCCAGCTCCCTCCGGGCAGGGGAAGGAACTGAAGCTTTCTTT	CASSLRAGEGTEAFF
NA	TRBV12-5	NA	TRBJ1-4	TGTGCTAGTGGTCCAGGACAACTTAATGAAAAACTGTTTTTT	CASGPGQLNEKLFF
NA	TRBV11-1	NA	TRBJ1-2	TGTGCCAGCAGCTTAACAGCTATATCAACCTATGGCTACACCTTC	CASSLTAISTYGYTF
NA	TRBV5-5	TRBD2	TRBJ2-2	TGTGCCAGCAGCTTACTGGGACTAGCGGGAGGGTACACCGGGGAGCTGTTTTTT	CASSLLGLAGGYTGELFF
NA	TRBV29-1	NA	TRBJ1-1	TGCAGCGTTGTGGCCAGTCTTGCCACTGAAGCTTTCTTT	CSVVASLATEAFF
NA	TRBV19	TRBD1	TRBJ1-2	TGTGCCAGTAGTCCTACTGGGGACAGGGGTCACAACTATGGCTACACCTTC	CASSPTGDRGHNYGYTF
NA	TRBV24-1	NA	TRBJ2-7	TGTGCCACCAGTGATTTCGACAGGTACCTGATTACCTACGAGCAGTACTTC	CATSDFDRYLITYEQYF
NA	TRBV23-1	NA	TRBJ2-7	TGCGCCAGCAGTCAATCGCGGTTAGCGTCGGTGGTCTCCTACGAGCAGTACTTC	CASSQSRLASVVSYEQYF
once	TRBV2	TRBD1	TRBJ2-6	TGTGCCAGCAGTGAAACGGACAGGGCACCCTCTGGGGCCAACGTCCTGACTTTC	CASSETDRAPSGANVLTF
NA	TRBV7-9	NA	TRBJ2-5	TGTGCCAGCAGCCTATATACGGGATACGTCCAAGAGACCCAGTACTTC	CASSLYTGYVQETQYF
NA	TRBV5-1	NA	TRBJ1-2	TGCGCCAGCAGACGCAACAGGGAAAGTTCTGGCTACACCTTC	CASRRNRESSGYTF
NA	TRBV4-1	TRBD1	TRBJ1-2	TGCGCCAGCAGCGACACACAGGGGGCTAGGGGCTACACCTTC	CASSDTQGARGYTF
NA	TRBV10-1	NA	TRBJ2-1	TGCGCCAGCAGTTCCACCGGGGGCTACAATGAGCAGTTCTTC	CASSSTGGYNEQFF
NA	TRBV18	NA	TRBJ2-3	TGTGCCAGCTCACCAATGTTGATACTAGAGACAGATACGCAGTATTTT	CASSPMLILETDTQYF
NA	TRBV28	TRBD1	TRBJ1-6	TGTGCCACGGTGACAGGGAGCGATAATTCACCCCTCCACTTT	CATVTGSDNSPLHF
NA	TRBV27	NA	TRBJ1-5	TGTGCCAGCAGTTTAGCCCTTCCAGGGTTTAGCAATCAGCCCCAGCATTTT	CASSLALPGFSNQPQHF
NA	TRBV24-1	NA	TRBJ2-3	TGTGCCACCAGTTCCTCTTGGGCAGGGGGGAATGTAGATACGCAGTATTTT	CATSSSWAGGNVDTQYF
NA	TRBV7-8	NA	TRBJ2-1	TGTGCCAGCAGCTTAGGTACGGACCTAGGGGCTTCCTACAATGAGCAGTTCTTC	CASSLGTDLGASYNEQFF
NA	TRBV12-3/TRBV12-4	NA	TRBJ2-2	TGTGCCAGCAGTTTTCTTGTCACCGGGGAGCTGTTTTTT	CASSFLVTGELFF
once	TRBV4-1	TRBD2	TRBJ2-1	TGCGCCAGCAGAAACGGCGGGAGGGCCGGGAATGAGCAGTTCTTC	CASRNGGRAGNEQFF
once	TRBV4-2	TRBD1	TRBJ2-3	TGTGCCAGCAGCCCAGCGGAGGGACAGGGTTCAGATACGCAGTATTTT	CASSPAEGQGSDTQYF
few	TRBV5-4	NA	TRBJ1-2	TGTGCCAGCAGCTCGCAGGGAAACTATGGCTACACCTTC	CASSSQGNYGYTF
NA	TRBV3-1/TRBV3-2	NA	TRBJ1-6	TGTGCCAGCAGCCCTGGGAACAGGGATTCACCCCTCCACTTT	CASSPGNRDSPLHF
once	TRBV5-5	NA	TRBJ2-1	TGTGCCAGCAGTCTCTTAGGGGTAGGCAATGAGCAGTTCTTC	CASSLLGVGNEQFF
NA	TRBV18	TRBD1	TRBJ1-1	TGTGCCAGCTCACCACGGGAGCTCGGCAGGGGGAGAGATGGGAACACTGAAGCTTTCTTT	CASSPRELGRGRDGNTEAFF
NA	TRBV12-5	TRBD1	TRBJ2-4	TGTGCTAGTGGTTTGGTACTGAGACAGGGGGCCCAAGTTCAGTACTTC	CASGLVLRQGAQVQYF
NA	TRBV6-5	NA	TRBJ1-1	TGTGCCAGCATCCCCGAGATGGGGGCTGGGACTGAAGCTTTCTTT	CASIPEMGAGTEAFF
NA	TRBV6-6	TRBD1	TRBJ1-2	TGTGCCAGCAGTTACGCGGACAGGGCCACCTATGGCTACACCTTC	CASSYADRATYGYTF
NA	TRBV6-5	TRBD1	TRBJ1-6	TGTGCCAGCAGCACGGGACAGCATAATTCACCCCTCCACTTT	CASSTGQHNSPLHF
NA	TRBV19	TRBD1	TRBJ1-5	TGTGCCAGTAGTGCAAGTAGGGGGCAGGAGTATAGCAATCAGCCCCAGCATTTT	CASSASRGQEYSNQPQHF
NA	TRBV9	NA	TRBJ1-2	TGTGCCAGCAGCGTAGTGGGCTCAGGGGAAAGCTATGGCTACACCTTC	CASSVVGSGESYGYTF
NA	TRBV5-1	TRBD2	TRBJ2-1	TGCGCCAGCAGCCCGGCACTAGCGGGAGTCTTCAATGAGCAGTTCTTC	CASSPALAGVFNEQFF
NA	TRBV5-1	TRBD2	TRBJ2-3	TGCGCCAGCAGCTCTAGCGGGACTAGCACAGATACGCAGTATTTT	CASSSSGTSTDTQYF
NA	TRBV4-1	NA	TRBJ2-7	TGCGCCAGCAGCTCCGCGTCTAGCAACGAGCAGTACTTC	CASSSASSNEQYF
NA	TRBV18	TRBD2	TRBJ2-1	TGTGCCAGCTCACTAGGGACTAGCGAAATCTTC	CASSLGTSEIF
NA	TRBV25-1	NA	TRBJ2-5	TGTGCCAGCAGTGCCTCTAGCTCCCCCCTTCCGGAGACCCAGTACTTC	CASSASSSPLPETQYF
NA	TRBV19	NA	TRBJ1-5	TGTGCCAGTAGTATATTCCGGGAGGGTCAGCCCCAGCATTTT	CASSIFREGQPQHF